This T cell receptor beta chain was sequenced in a study of vaccination and CD4 T cells after COVID-19. Across the study: Everyone enrolled got two doses of BNT162b2 or mRNA-1273 vaccine.

The treatment is: roughly 11-day PBMC culture with coronavirus spike peptide pools or control peptides (ViraFEST assay). Culture conditions combined more than 1.5 million PBMCs per well with about 9.2 IU/ml IL-2 and roughly 10 ug/ml peptide pools. Sequencing of DNA taken from cultured CD4+ T cells relied on the Oncomine TCR Beta short-read assay. TCRdb reprocessed the PCR reads with MiXCR, giving one entry per CDR3 protein. Of around 21,000 distinct CDR3 sequences detected, under 65% appear once; the ten largest clones hold around 9.3%. Notes on the study in general: Convalescent patients had 304 of 307 vaccine-specific clones showing spike mono-reactivity.

This CDR3 is built from 15 residues. The junction had 3 bases not matched to a gene; V was cut back by 5 bases and J by 5 bases. CDR1 SEHNR and CDR2 FQNEAQ come from the germline V gene (reference sequence). In regard to this clonotype: Its target is not known.

V and J are TRBV7-9 and TRBJ2-3; 14 nucleotides match TRBD2. The TCR was taken from a human donor who had recovered from COVID-19. The source was CD4+ T cells from blood, cultured in vitro, collected after SARS-CoV-2 vaccination. The CDR3 DNA is TGTGCCAGCAGCCCAGGACTAGCGGGAGGAGATACGCAGTATTTT. It is translated as CASSPGLAGGDTQYF.